The rows below give T cell receptor beta chains drawn from one sample of a study of graft-versus-host responses after intestinal transplantation. Using immunoSEQ multiplex PCR, the repertoire was profiled, and TCRdb retains in-frame clones only, with some absent. The sample carries around 15,000 clones, 80% recorded once. Sequences were derived from ileum tissue, sampled about 15 weeks after intestinal transplant. The receptors were gathered from a human patient who received an intestinal transplant, so some T cells may come from the graft donor. The CDR3 runs from the conserved cysteine through the conserved F or W. A D gene is named only where the DNA matches it firmly. Rows give clone size only sometimes, using once, few, many, or a class for an expanded clone.

>.|TRBJ2-5|.|TRBV9
CASSGGQIQETQYF
TGTGCCAGCAGCGGAGGACAGATACAAGAGACCCAGTACTTC
>.|TRBJ2-6|few|TRBV7-8
CASSFAGVGGANVLTF
TGTGCCAGCAGCTTCGCAGGGGTCGGTGGGGCCAACGTCCTGACTTTC
>TRBD2|TRBJ2-7|.|TRBV14
CASSRTSRSSYEQYF
TGTGCCAGCAGCCGGACTAGCCGGAGCTCCTACGAGCAGTACTTC
>TRBD1|TRBJ2-5|.|TRBV30
CAGDRGPGETQYF
TGTGCCGGGGACAGGGGGCCTGGGGAGACCCAGTACTTC
>TRBD2|TRBJ2-1|.|TRBV27
CASSAWTSVIFYNEQFF
TGTGCCAGCAGTGCCTGGACTAGCGTTATATTTTACAATGAGCAGTTCTTC
>.|TRBJ2-7|.|TRBV10-3
CAVRPRQISSYEQYF
TGTGCCGTTCGACCTCGACAGATTTCCTCCTACGAGCAGTACTTC
>TRBD2|TRBJ2-7|.|TRBV28
CASSGLAGVDEQYF
TGTGCCAGCAGTGGACTAGCGGGAGTAGACGAGCAGTACTTC
>.|TRBJ2-3|.|TRBV6-4
CASSDSGYTQYF
TGTGCCAGCAGTGACTCGGGGTATACGCAGTATTTT
>TRBD2|TRBJ2-1|.|TRBV5-4
CASSLPTSGRGLGNEQFF
TGTGCCAGCAGCTTGCCGACTAGCGGGAGAGGTTTGGGCAATGAGCAGTTCTTC
>.|TRBJ1-3|.|TRBV6-1
CASSAEAGNTIYF
TGTGCCAGCTCCGCGGAAGCTGGAAACACCATATATTTT
>.|TRBJ2-4|.|TRBV7-2
CASSLSWGGWAKNIQYF
TGTGCCAGCAGCTTGTCCTGGGGAGGCTGGGCCAAAAACATTCAGTACTTC
>.|TRBJ1-2|once|TRBV23-1
CASSHRPQGGYGYTF
TGCGCCAGCAGTCATAGACCCCAGGGCGGCTATGGCTACACCTTC
>.|TRBJ1-1|.|TRBV5-1
CASSLDTNTEAFF
TGCGCCAGCAGCTTAGATACTAACACTGAAGCTTTCTTT
>.|TRBJ1-2|.|TRBV19
CASSINGAGGYTF
TGTGCCAGTAGTATAAATGGGGCTGGGGGCTACACCTTC
>.|TRBJ1-5|.|TRBV6-5
CASSYGGWPQHF
TGTGCCAGCAGTTACGGAGGGTGGCCCCAGCATTTT
>.|TRBJ2-2|once|TRBV6-6
CASSTTGNTGELFF
TGTGCCAGCAGCACAACAGGGAACACCGGGGAGCTGTTTTTT
>.|TRBJ2-3|.|TRBV4-1
CASSQPPRASSTDTQYF
TGCGCCAGCAGCCAACCCCCCAGGGCTTCTAGCACAGATACGCAGTATTTT